The T cell receptor (beta chain) under discussion was sequenced for a study of cytomegalovirus exposure and HLA in healthy donors (dated by TCRdb to about 2017). As for the study more broadly: In an earlier analysis of approximately 640 of the donors, approximately 300 Gb of sequence data and 95 million to 130 million unique TCR beta sequences from about 190 million T cells were reported. An early release covering about 600 HLA-typed donors comprised about 310 gigabases of sequencing data and around 86 million unique TCR sequences. Of the approximately 400 genotyped donors, over 65% fell in the genetic ancestry cluster associated with self-reported Caucasian donors. The aim of the study was to test whether cataloging public T cell receptors could identify signatures of past pathogen exposure. The study profiled the T cell repertoires of hundreds of subjects by immunosequencing and related them to cytomegalovirus serostatus. Besides the first cohort of 666 subjects, a separate validation cohort made up of over a hundred different subjects was used. To predict cytomegalovirus infection status, the study combined high-throughput TCR immunosequencing, statistical association of individual TCRs with disease status, and machine learning. In a later analysis, previously published TCR beta repertoires from about 670 donors were re-analyzed and high-resolution HLA genotyping was added so that TCR occurrence patterns could be studied. In the later analysis, no new phenotypic data were used to find candidate immune exposures; instead, reliance was placed on TCR beta sequences and their occurrence across donors. In an earlier analysis of roughly 580 of the donors, high-throughput TCR beta sequencing was used to judge whether each TCR beta V gene segment behaved as functional or pseudogenic. Donor age, sex, ethnicity and CMV serostatus were compiled alongside the repertoire data. In a later genetic analysis, genome-wide SNP genotypes for about 60% of the 666 donors were used, and that subset was treated as a discovery cohort. Every repertoire in the discovery cohort had been generated on one and the same sequencing platform. HLA typing included class I and class II loci at four-digit resolution. Typing coverage varied by locus: roughly 629-630 donors for A, B, C, DRB1 and DQB1; roughly 520 for DQA1; over 600 for DPA1; 450 to 480 for DPB1. Roughly five DR-DQ haplotypes were handled as single units for association and clustering because linkage in the cohort was strong. Among several hundred genotyped donors of the cohort, an average of roughly 230,000 unique TCR beta nucleotide sequences was sequenced per donor, of which 15% to 20% were non-productive.

Concerning this clone: Its binding antigen is unknown.

In total, 600 or so healthy bone marrow donors made up the cohort. All cohort members were sampled while nominally healthy, although unrecorded immune exposures were likely present. The donor was CMV seronegative and was included in the group of approximately 350 seronegative cohort members. A peripheral blood sample was provided by each donor, and peripheral blood mononuclear cells were used for TCR beta sequencing. The Qiagen DNeasy Blood Extraction Kit was used to extract genomic DNA from the blood cell samples. V is pared back by 0 bases and J by 3 bases, with 11 bases lying between the germline termini. CDR1 and CDR2, looked up from the germline V gene, are MDHEN and SYDVKM. The CDR3 goes from the cysteine to the phenylalanine over 16 residues. The entry retains the CDR3 DNA only, 48 bases that are in frame from base 1. Receptor amplification or capture employed the immunoSEQ multiplex PCR assay. A mixture of 60 forward primers for TCR Vbeta segments and 13 reverse primers for TCR Jbeta segments was used in the multiplex PCR. Amplification of the CDR3 region of rearranged TCR beta genes was performed with a multiplex PCR assay on genomic DNA. The Illumina HiSeq System was used to sequence the amplified TCR beta libraries as 87-base-pair reads. The authors' analysis ran thus. A later analysis tallied 75 million to 95 million unique TCR beta chains across the roughly 610 repertoires, and about 12 million of those chains were shared by two or more donors. A nearest-neighbor algorithm error-corrected the raw reads and collapsed the reads into unique sequences, merging closely related sequences to remove PCR and sequencing errors. V, D and J gene segments were assigned by aligning CDR3 sequences to IMGT reference sequences. Each retained sequence needed at least a six-nucleotide match to both a V gene segment and a J gene segment. A rearrangement counted as productive if the CDR3 had no stop codons and remained in frame with V and J, and every other rearrangement counted as non-productive. Following IMGT convention, CDR3 was defined as the stretch from the second conserved V-encoded cysteine to the conserved J-encoded phenylalanine. The earlier analysis of roughly 590 of the donors excluded any sequence lacking an unambiguous match to a single V gene segment. In an earlier analysis of 587 of the donors, a V segment was called functional when productive rearrangements were above 56.7%, and segregating when the standard deviation between donors exceeded 5%. A statistical classification framework was developed to diagnose cytomegalovirus status using the catalog of TCR beta chain sequences. V and J gene assignment, in a later analysis, came from comparing TCR nucleotide sequences with IMGT/GENE-DB human TR gene sequences. Using the TCRdist pipeline, a later analysis assigned CDR3 sequences along with most-parsimonious VDJ recombination scenarios. In a later analysis, each TCR beta chain was defined by its CDR3 amino acid sequence together with its V-gene family, and reads without a unique V-gene family were excluded. A later analysis removed several hundred highly shared, low-generation-probability nucleotide sequences to deal with suspected cross-contamination and a sequencing artifact. For each public chain, a later analysis derived a clonal expansion index from normalized ranks of inferred template counts within each repertoire. In a later analysis, generation probabilities were computed using a VDJ recombination model fitted to out-of-frame rearrangements, and the results were checked against IGoR. Hypergeometric tests were used in a later analysis to score TCR-TCR, TCR-HLA and TCR-CMV co-occurrence, with a repertoire-size bias correction applied to the TCR pairs. A later analysis estimated false discovery rates by permuting HLA or CMV assignments 20 times. In a later analysis, co-occurring TCRs were grouped with DBSCAN, and TCRdist sequence similarity was added when clustering was performed within HLA-allele-positive subsets. Co-occurrence clustering excluded repertoires with fewer than 30,000 or more than 120,000 public chains, plus five with anomalous nucleotide sharing. Sourced from immuneACCESS, this table was stored by TCRdb with only in-frame sequences that have V and J called. A share of the clones is absent; for the studies checked, an unresolved V gene accounts for under half, and the remainder has no known explanation. The V and J calls and the clone size are those of that table, but D and trimming were determined from the DNA. The sample's clone listing holds roughly 120,000 clones. 2.5% to 3% of the sample goes to the ten largest clones.

Results the study describes overall, beyond this receptor: The classifier was reported to diagnose cytomegalovirus status with high specificity and sensitivity in both the original and validation cohorts. V-gene and J-gene trimming of TCR beta chains was associated with a missense DCLRE1C variant in a later genetic analysis, and the association was replicated in an independent cohort. Correlated functional status among segregating V segments might be attributable to linkage disequilibrium, but an unknown experimental factor could not be ruled out. A later analysis found that TCR association rates varied across HLA loci, with DRB1 alleles showing the most associated TCRs and HLA-C alleles the fewest. According to a later genetic analysis, donors in an Asian-associated ancestry cluster had fewer N-insertions in productive TCRs than the roughly 670-donor mean. The only immune exposure information available for the cohort was CMV serostatus. A cluster of highly shared sequence variants was judged likely to represent a technical artifact of the sequencing pipeline. Strong co-occurrence of HLA alleles, especially DR and DQ, made assigning TCR associations to individual alleles difficult. At a false discovery rate of 0.05, a later analysis linked fewer than 20,000 TCR beta sequences to specific HLA alleles. In a later analysis, most CMV-associated TCR beta chains were found to appear HLA-restricted, with HLA associations seemingly driven largely by CMV exposure. In vitro tests confirmed that a few of the cytomegalovirus-associated TCR beta chains recognize cytomegalovirus antigens. Across donors, most TCR sequences were observed very rarely, whereas some public TCRs were present in many individuals. Some IMGT-functional V segments, including TRBV6-2 and TRBV6-3, could not be told apart with the 87-base-pair reads, so those segments were excluded. An earlier analysis of 587 of the donors showed that most TCR beta V segments appeared in productive rearrangements either about 87% or about 30% of the time, which broadly matched IMGT annotations. According to the authors, the approach could potentially be generalized to other disease states and immunological phenotypes. HLA typing was unavailable for some donors at each locus, so association tests used only the typed subset. A later analysis reported that several top co-occurrence clusters appeared linked to parvovirus B19, influenza, CMV and Epstein-Barr virus. The cohort was sequenced for TCR beta chains only, and without alpha or paired-chain data the features that could be detected were limited. A later analysis found that HLA-associated TCR beta chains were more clonally expanded and had lower generation probabilities than equally common non-associated chains. A further reported finding was that TCR beta sequences accurately predicted the HLA-A and HLA-B alleles for most subjects in the first cohort. Because counts were too low, roughly 18 rarely observed V segments, including chromosome 9 orphons, were left out of the earlier analysis of some 600 of the donors. Presence/absence analyses assumed roughly uniform sequencing depth across donors, an assumption that may not hold. In the study, approximately 160 TCR beta chains were listed as associated with cytomegalovirus.

Material for sequencing was PBMCs. The rearranged segments are TRBV28 and TRBJ2-2; a tentative D call is TRBD1 (5 bases match). This TCR came from a man aged 25-40 years in good health and CMV-seronegative. DNA sequence: TGTGCCAGCAGTTTATGGGCAGGGCAGGACACCGGGGAGCTGTTTTTT. Its amino acids are CASSLWAGQDTGELFF. Reference TRBV28 and TRBJ2-2 proteins supply the regions before and after the CDR3; the full variable domain is: DVKVTQSSRYLVKRTGEKVFLECVQDMDHENMFWYRQDPGLGLRLIYFSYDVKMKEKGDIPEGYSVSREKKERFSLILESASTNQTSMYLCASSLWAGQDTGELFFGEGSRLTVL.